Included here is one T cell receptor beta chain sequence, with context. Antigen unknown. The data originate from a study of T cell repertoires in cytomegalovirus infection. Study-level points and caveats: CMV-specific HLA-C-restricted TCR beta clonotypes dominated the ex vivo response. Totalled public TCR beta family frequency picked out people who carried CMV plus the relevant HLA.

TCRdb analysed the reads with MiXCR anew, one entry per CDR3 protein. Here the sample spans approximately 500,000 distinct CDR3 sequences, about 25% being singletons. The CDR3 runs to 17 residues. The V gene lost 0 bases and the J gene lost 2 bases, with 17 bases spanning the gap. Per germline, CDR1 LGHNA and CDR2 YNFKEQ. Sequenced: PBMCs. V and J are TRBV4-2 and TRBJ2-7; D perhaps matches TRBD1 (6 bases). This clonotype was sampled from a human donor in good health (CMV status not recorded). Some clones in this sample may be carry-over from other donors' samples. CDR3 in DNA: TGTGCCAGCAGCCAAGAACTGACAGGACTCGAGACCTACGAGCAGTACTTC. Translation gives CASSQELTGLETYEQYF.